These 4 T cell receptor beta chains were sequenced from one sample in a study of blood T cell repertoires in COVID-19. The assay was immunoSEQ multiplex PCR, and TCRdb's table has in-frame clones only and misses some. The sample includes approximately 220,000 clones, around 86% of them seen just once. Sequences were obtained from peripheral blood. The receptors shown here come from a man in his sixties with acute or convalescent COVID-19.

This rearrangement joins TRBV19 to TRBJ2-7; the D gene is possibly TRBD1 (5 bases). This CDR3 has 13 amino acids. Germline V gene data show CDR1 as LNHDA and CDR2 as SQIVND (reference sequence). Trimming removed 9 bases at V and 6 bases at J, with 18 bases between. The DNA of the CDR3 is TGTGCCAGCAGCCCCCAGGGCGCCGGCGAGCAGTACTTC. Its protein product is CASSPQGAGEQYF.

The chain employs TRBV24-1 and TRBJ1-2; perhaps TRBD1 as D (6 bases). V lost 4 bases and J lost 7, with 15 bases in between. Germline V CDR1 and CDR2: KGHDR, SFDVKD. The CDR3 contains 14 residues. This CDR3 is CATSDPQGSFGYTF. The CDR3 DNA sequence: TGTGCCACCAGTGACCCCCAGGGGAGCTTTGGCTACACCTTC.

The chain is built from TRBV7-3 and TRBJ2-2, with 9 positions matching TRBD1. Germline V lookup: CDR1 SGHTA, CDR2 FQGTGA. The CDR3 length is 16 residues. Unmatched junction bases numbered 7, after V lost 5 bases and J lost 3 bases. The CDR3 spells CASSRTGGGYTGELFF. The CDR3 DNA reads as TGTGCCAGCAGCCGCACAGGGGGCGGGTACACCGGGGAGCTGTTTTTT.

The chain carries TRBV12-5 and TRBJ1-1; no clear D. Deletions cut 6 bases from V and 6 bases from J, with 11 bases between. Germline CDR1 is LGHNT and CDR2 is FRNRAP. This CDR3 contains 12 residues. The CDR3 spells CASGPGWAEAFF. The CDR3 bases are TGTGCTAGTGGCCCAGGATGGGCTGAAGCTTTCTTT.